The clone carrying this TCR beta chain was observed a few times. As for time point: healthy volunteer bleed at 6 weeks. Unfractionated whole blood yielded the extracted total RNA. These data originate in a study of human T cells and chemical hapten exposure. The germline gives CDR1 SGHVS, CDR2 FNYEAQ. The ends lost 1 base at V and 2 bases at J; junction bases unmatched: 5. The CDR3 totals 16 residues. TCRdb reanalysed the RACE reads using MiXCR and keeps one entry per CDR3 protein. Found here are about 77,000 distinct CDR3 sequences, 8.5% to 10% of them singletons; the top ten hold roughly 1.5%. Sequencing was performed on whole blood. V usage is TRBV7-6 and J usage is TRBJ1-5; 7 bases line up with TRBD1. The receptor was isolated from a female donor in good health. Some clones in this sample may be carry-over from other donors' samples. CDR3 nucleotide sequence: TGTGCCAGCAGCTTAGGGAGGGGGCGAGGCAATCAGCCCCAGCATTTT. Encoded protein: CASSLGRGRGNQPQHF.